This record covers a single T cell receptor beta chain. Antigen unknown. Profiled with immunoSEQ multiplex PCR; TCRdb holds only in-frame clones, not every one. The repertoire consists of approximately 74,000 clones, with more than 70% occurring once and the leading ten covering about 2.2%. V dropped 2 bases and J dropped 0 bases, with 13 bases sitting between them. There are 16 residues in the CDR3. Germline lookup yields CDR1 MNHEY and CDR2 SMNVEV (reference sequence). This sample was included in a study of OX40 agonist ivuxolimab in advanced cancers. Study-wide context: Patients in dose escalation had liver, melanoma, kidney or head and neck cancers.

Overall study findings and caveats: Among the lowest peripheral clonal expansion occurred in 0.1-3.0 mg/kg partial responders. Doses of 0.1 to 3.0 mg/kg were accompanied by clonal expansion of CD4+ and CD8+ blood T cells by week 6.

Here the sequenced sample was CD4+ or CD8+ T cells sorted from blood, taken in a trial of the OX40 agonist ivuxolimab. The source is an adult with an advanced solid tumor such as melanoma, head and neck, liver or kidney cancer. The chain uses TRBV27 and TRBJ1-1; D is ambiguous. CDR3 amino acids: CASSLRARNMNTEAFF. CDR3 DNA sequence: TGTGCCAGCAGTTTACGCGCCAGGAACATGAACACTGAAGCTTTCTTT.